Listed below are T cell receptor beta chains from one sample, sequenced in a study of blood T cell repertoires in COVID-19. Profiling relied on immunoSEQ multiplex PCR, and the TCRdb table lists in-frame clones only, not all of them. There are about 51,000 clones in the sample; 86% occur only once, and 1.3% lies in the top ten. Sequenced: peripheral blood. These receptors all come from a man in his 60s with acute or convalescent COVID-19. Each CDR3 is given with its conserved first and last residue.

j_call	v_call	cdr3_aa
TRBJ2-7	TRBV28	CASSSLGGSYEQYF
TRBJ1-2	TRBV6-2/TRBV6-3	CASSQQTGTGYTF
TRBJ1-5	TRBV7-2	CASSQGQVNQPQHF
TRBJ2-7	TRBV5-4	CASSRPRVEQYF
TRBJ1-3	TRBV14	CASSQGLSRGSRNTIYF
TRBJ1-5	TRBV15	CATSRSGDYVSNQPQHF
TRBJ2-7	TRBV19	CASSQGPDRGEQYF
TRBJ1-2	TRBV29-1	CSVEASTLYGYTF
TRBJ2-2	TRBV7-3	CASSLPGFWDTGELFF
TRBJ2-1	TRBV7-2	CASSSHPLAGVHNEQFF
TRBJ2-4	TRBV7-2	CASSPTRGFKNIQYF
TRBJ2-1	TRBV12-3/TRBV12-4	CASRVTRDEQFF
TRBJ1-6	TRBV29-1	CSVAQSDNSPLHF
TRBJ2-5	TRBV19	CASSRVAGQETQYF
TRBJ2-3	TRBV19	CASSTGGTASGGTDTQYF
TRBJ1-2	TRBV21-1	CASSKVGVYRAVTGYTF
TRBJ1-1	TRBV5-1	CASRTGGSNTEAFF
TRBJ2-3	TRBV7-6	CASSLGTSGRLADTQYF
TRBJ2-3	TRBV6-5	CASTSGMGDTQYF
TRBJ2-7	TRBV6-6	CASTHSGPLHEQYF
TRBJ1-1	TRBV7-8	CASSLAPGGTEAFF
TRBJ2-1	TRBV7-8	CASSLALSAGEEQFF
TRBJ2-7	TRBV5-4	CASSRDSYEQYF
TRBJ1-5	TRBV2	CASSRQGVQLGQPQHF
TRBJ1-2	TRBV4-3	CASSQENRPWGGYTF
TRBJ1-5	TRBV19	CASSIVSGAGNQPQHF
TRBJ1-1	TRBV28	CASSLIQGNTEAFF